This TCR beta chain was found in a study of blood T cells in healthy people across ages. The CDR3 is 16 residues long. Germline V gives CDR1 SGHVS, CDR2 FQNEAQ. Trimming took 4 bases from V and 7 from J; bases not matched to a gene: 10. Combining a sample-barcoded 5' primer with a J-beta primer mix, a second PCR ran for roughly 7 to 11 cycles. TCRdb re-called the 5' RACE reads through MiXCR, storing one row per CDR3 protein. The data contain 1.5 million to 2 million distinct CDR3 sequences, under 30% of them singletons. Source material: blood. This chain connects TRBV7-8 to TRBJ2-1, with 10 bases aligning to TRBD2. The clonotype was recovered from a young woman in good health. CDR3 DNA sequence: TGTGCCAGCAGCTCGTTTGCTAGCGGGAGTGGAAATGAGCAGTTCTTC. This codes for CASSSFASGSGNEQFF.